Presented here are 17 T cell receptor beta chains from one specimen sequenced in a study of T cells in Graves' hyperthyroidism and ophthalmopathy. There were TCR beta CDR3 regions amplified from RNA transcripts. In the first-round RT-PCR of the TCR CDR3, the HTBI primer set was used. Each CDR3 protein is one row after TCRdb ran MiXCR on the multiplex PCR reads. The data contain hundreds of thousands of distinct CDR3 sequences, roughly 19% of them singletons. Sequencing was performed on blood. These receptors came from a man aged 50-60 years with Graves' ophthalmopathy.

This clonotype has a handful of counts. The genes are TRBV28 and TRBJ1-5; D perhaps matches TRBD1 (6 bases). The V end lost 3 bases, the J end lost 3 bases, and 9 bases lay between the germline ends. The CDR3 consists of 14 residues. Germline V gives CDR1 MDHEN, CDR2 SYDVKM. CDR3 loop: CASSFWGPNQPQHF. The CDR3 DNA reads as TGTGCCAGCAGTTTCTGGGGGCCCAATCAGCCCCAGCATTTT. The complete variable domain, with remaining parts taken from reference TRBV28 and TRBJ1-5, reads DVKVTQSSRYLVKRTGEKVFLECVQDMDHENMFWYRQDPGLGLRLIYFSYDVKMKEKGDIPEGYSVSREKKERFSLILESASTNQTSMYLCASSFWGPNQPQHFGDGTRLSIL.

There are many counts of this clonotype. The chain combines TRBV5-6 with TRBJ2-1; D is uncertain. The CDR3 loop spans 13 amino acids. V dropped 3 bases and J dropped 6 bases, with 10 bases sitting between them. Germline V gives CDR1 SGHDT, CDR2 YYEEEE. CDR3 protein: CASSSDPTNEQFF. The DNA for the CDR3 is TGTGCCAGCAGCTCGGACCCCACCAATGAGCAGTTCTTC. The full variable domain, completed using reference TRBV5-6 and TRBJ2-1, is DAGVTQSPTHLIKTRGQQVTLRCSPKSGHDTVSWYQQALGQGPQFIFQYYEEEERQRGNFPDRFSGHQFPNYSSELNVNALLLGDSALYLCASSSDPTNEQFFGPGTRLTVL.

This clonotype showed up just a few times. V and J are TRBV25-1 and TRBJ1-5; 8 positions agree with TRBD1. Germline CDR1 and CDR2: MGHDK and SYGVNS. There are 17 residues in the CDR3. With V trimmed by 1 base and J by 0 bases, 5 bases remained unmatched. The CDR3 region has the DNA TGTGCCAGCAGTGAATTGGCAGGGGGCCGTAGCAATCAGCCCCAGCATTTT. It translates to CASSELAGGRSNQPQHF.

CDR3 sequence reads: CSVEAVSSYEQYF. The CDR3 bases are TGCAGCGTTGAAGCGGTCAGCTCCTACGAGCAGTACTTC. The V call is TRBV29-1, the J call TRBJ2-7; D not resolved. The CDR3 has 13 amino acids. Germline-derived CDR1 and CDR2 are SQVTM and ANQGSEA. The V end was cut by 1 base, the J end by 0 bases, with 7 bases between.

This clonotype showed up many times. This chain links TRBV20-1 with TRBJ2-1, with 8 bases aligning to TRBD2. Germline CDR1 reads DFQATT; CDR2 reads SNEGSKA (reference sequence). This CDR3 is built from 15 residues. Trimming at V came to 2 bases and at J to 8 bases, leaving 11 bases not matched to a gene. The CDR3 sequence: CSARNVAGAGDEQFF. CDR3 bases: TGCAGTGCTAGAAATGTTGCGGGAGCGGGGGATGAGCAGTTCTTC.

The J gene is TRBJ2-4, the V gene TRBV28; 9 bases are shared with TRBD1. CDR1 is MDHEN, CDR2 SYDVKM, per germline. The CDR3 extends over 14 amino acids. The V and J ends lost 5 bases and 9 bases, in that order; junction bases with no gene match: 8. CDR3 residues: CASSPAGTGSIQYF. The DNA for the CDR3 is TGTGCCAGCAGTCCCGCCGGGACAGGGTCCATTCAGTACTTC.

This clonotype was counted only a few times. The rearrangement uses TRBV6-1 and TRBJ2-3; no definite D call. Germline CDR1 is MNHNS and CDR2 is SASEGT. The CDR3 is 14 residues long. Trimming took off 0 bases at V and 6 bases at J, with 10 bases between the two ends. Written as DNA, the CDR3 is TGTGCCAGCAGTGAAGCGCTGTGGCATGATACGCAGTATTTT. Encoded protein: CASSEALWHDTQYF.

The V gene is TRBV10-2, the J gene TRBJ2-5; tentative D call: TRBD2 (7 bases). V lost 7 bases and J 5 bases, leaving 14 bases between the germline ends. This CDR3 comprises 13 residues. Germline V CDR1 and CDR2: WSHSY, SAAADI. The CDR3 bases are TGCGCCAGCATGCTGGGGGGGCGGGAGACCCAGTACTTC. Amino acid sequence: CASMLGGRETQYF.

This rearrangement joins TRBV20-1 to TRBJ2-1, with TRBD2 matching 7 bases. CDR3 size: 15 residues. With V trimmed by 0 bases and J by 6 bases, 8 bases remained unmatched. Germline CDR1 DFQATT, CDR2 SNEGSKA (reference sequence). CDR3 DNA: TGCAGTGCTAGAGATGGCCAGCGGGACTCCAATGAGCAGTTCTTC. Protein sequence: CSARDGQRDSNEQFF.

This clonotype appeared a few times. The DNA of the CDR3 is TGTGCCAGCAGCCGGGACAGGGCGACCACCGGGGAGCTGTTTTTT. It encodes CASSRDRATTGELFF. The chain employs TRBV3-1 and TRBJ2-2; TRBD1 agrees at 9 bases. The CDR3 extends over 15 amino acids. CDR1 and CDR2 (germline): LGHDT, YNNKEL (reference sequence). V shed 4 bases and J 4 bases; nucleotides not matched to a gene: 4.

This clonotype was seen many times. V gene TRBV3-1 combines with J gene TRBJ2-1; the D gene is possibly TRBD2 (6 bases). The V gene's germline CDR1 is LGHDT and CDR2 YNNKEL (reference sequence). V gave up 3 bases and J gave up 7 bases, with 10 bases separating them. This CDR3 is built from 13 residues. The CDR3 DNA reads TGTGCCAGCAGCCAGGGAGGCAGGAATGAGCAGTTCTTC. Its protein product is CASSQGGRNEQFF.

J is TRBJ2-7 and V is TRBV24-1; 8 bases fit TRBD1. CDR3 length equals 15 residues. Germline values: CDR1 KGHDR, CDR2 SFDVKD. Trimming took 4 bases from V and 1 from J; bases not matched to a gene: 5. The CDR3 region is CATSDPGQGSYEQYF. DNA for the CDR3: TGTGCCACCAGTGACCCCGGACAGGGATCCTACGAGCAGTACTTC.

The genes are TRBV15 and TRBJ1-5, with D maybe TRBD1 (5 bases). In germline, CDR1 is LNHNV, CDR2 YYDKDF (reference sequence). The CDR3 extends over 18 amino acids. V lost 2 bases to trimming and J lost 4 bases, with 21 bases between them. The CDR3 DNA reads TGTGCCACCAGCAGATGGGGGACCCTGACAGAAAATAATCAGCCCCAGCATTTT. Encoded protein: CATSRWGTLTENNQPQHF.

A remark on this clonotype: The junction shows a germline mismatch at one end, possibly a read error. The chain uses TRBV7-2 and TRBJ2-3, with 16 bases fitting TRBD2. Germline-derived CDR1 and CDR2 are SGHTA and FQGNSA. The CDR3 is made up of 20 amino acids. The CDR3 sequence is CASSQPGLAGGLAGTDTQYF. DNA of the CDR3: TGCGCCAGCAGCCAACCGGGACTAGCGGGAGGGCTCGCGGGGACAGATACGCAGTATTTT. Complete variable domain (other parts from reference TRBV7-2 and TRBJ2-3): GAGVSQSPSNKVTEKGKDVELRCDPISGHTALYWYRQSLGQGLEFLIYFQGNSAPDKSGLPSDRFSAERTGGSVSTLTIQRTQQEDSAVYLCASSQPGLAGGLAGTDTQYFGPGTRLTVL.

The V gene is TRBV30, the J gene TRBJ1-4; no reliable D call. CDR3 length equals 15 residues. Germline values: CDR1 GTSNPN, CDR2 SVGIG (reference sequence). V was cut by 2 bases and J by 3 bases, with 13 bases left in between. The CDR3 nucleotides are TGTGCCTGGAGTCTCCAAGGGAGGGCTAATGAAAAACTGTTTTTT. It encodes CAWSLQGRANEKLFF.

This clonotype appeared a few times. The gene calls are TRBV20-1 and TRBJ2-1, with D perhaps TRBD2 (6 bases). CDR3 length: 15 amino acids. Germline CDR1 reads DFQATT; CDR2 reads SNEGSKA (reference sequence). V lost 0 bases and J 5 bases, leaving 14 bases between the germline ends. The CDR3 is CSARDPRAGNNEQFF. The CDR3 DNA reads TGCAGTGCTAGAGACCCCAGGGCGGGAAACAATGAGCAGTTCTTC.

This clonotype was found many times. The chain employs TRBV11-2 and TRBJ2-7, with D perhaps matching TRBD1 (6 bases). Trimming shortened V by 5 bases and J by 5 bases, and 16 bases separated the two germline ends. This CDR3 is built from 14 residues. Germline loops: CDR1 SGHAT, CDR2 FQNNGV. CDR3 sequence reads: CASSKTGLADEQYF. The CDR3 DNA reads TGTGCCAGCAGCAAAACAGGGCTCGCGGACGAGCAGTACTTC.